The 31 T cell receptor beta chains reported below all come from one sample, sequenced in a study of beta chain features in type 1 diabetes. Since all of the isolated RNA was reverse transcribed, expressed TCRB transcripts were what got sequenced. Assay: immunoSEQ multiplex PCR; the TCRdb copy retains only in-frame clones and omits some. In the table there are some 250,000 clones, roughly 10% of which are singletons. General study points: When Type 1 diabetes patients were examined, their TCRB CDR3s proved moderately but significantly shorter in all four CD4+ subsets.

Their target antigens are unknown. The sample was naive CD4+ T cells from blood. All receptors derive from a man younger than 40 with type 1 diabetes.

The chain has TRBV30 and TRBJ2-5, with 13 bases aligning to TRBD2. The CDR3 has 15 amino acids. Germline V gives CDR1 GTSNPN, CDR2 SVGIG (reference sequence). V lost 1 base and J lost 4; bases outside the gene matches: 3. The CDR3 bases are TGTGCCTGGAGTGGACTAGCGGGGGGAGGAGAGACCCAGTACTTC. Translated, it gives CAWSGLAGGGETQYF. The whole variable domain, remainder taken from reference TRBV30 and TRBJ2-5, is SQTIHQWPATLVQPVGSPLSLECTVEGTSNPNLYWYRQAAGRGLQLLFYSVGIGQISSEVPQNLSASRPQDRQFILSSKKLLLSDSGFYLCAWSGLAGGGETQYFGPGTRLLVL.

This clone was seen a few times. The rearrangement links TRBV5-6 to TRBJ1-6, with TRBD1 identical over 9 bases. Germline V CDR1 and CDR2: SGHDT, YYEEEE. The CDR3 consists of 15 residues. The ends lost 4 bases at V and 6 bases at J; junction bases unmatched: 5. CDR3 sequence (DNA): TGTGCCAGCAGCGAAGGACAGGGGCTTAATTCACCCCTCCACTTT. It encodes CASSEGQGLNSPLHF.

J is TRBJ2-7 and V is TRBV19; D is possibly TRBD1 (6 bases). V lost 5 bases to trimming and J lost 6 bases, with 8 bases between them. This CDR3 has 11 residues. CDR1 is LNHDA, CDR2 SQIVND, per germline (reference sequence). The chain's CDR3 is CASSVDSEQYF. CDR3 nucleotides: TGTGCCAGTAGTGTGGACAGCGAGCAGTACTTC. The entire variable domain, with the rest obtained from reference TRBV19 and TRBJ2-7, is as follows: DGGITQSPKYLFRKEGQNVTLSCEQNLNHDAMYWYRQDPGQGLRLIYYSQIVNDFQKGDIAEGYSVSREKKESFPLTVTSAQKNPTAFYLCASSVDSEQYFGPGTRLTVT.

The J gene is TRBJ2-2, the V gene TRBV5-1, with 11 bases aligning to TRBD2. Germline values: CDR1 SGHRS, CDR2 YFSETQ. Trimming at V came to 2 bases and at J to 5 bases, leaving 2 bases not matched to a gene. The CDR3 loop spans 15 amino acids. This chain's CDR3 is CASSFSSGGTGELFF. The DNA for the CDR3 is TGCGCCAGCAGCTTTTCTAGCGGGGGGACCGGGGAGCTGTTTTTT.

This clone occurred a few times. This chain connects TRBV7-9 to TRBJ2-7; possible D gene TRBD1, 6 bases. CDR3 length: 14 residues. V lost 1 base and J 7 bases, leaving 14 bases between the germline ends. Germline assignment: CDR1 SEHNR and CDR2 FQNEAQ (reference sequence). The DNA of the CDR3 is TGTGCCAGCAGCTTAGGAGTCAGTAGGGGGGAGCAGTACTTC. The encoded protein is CASSLGVSRGEQYF.

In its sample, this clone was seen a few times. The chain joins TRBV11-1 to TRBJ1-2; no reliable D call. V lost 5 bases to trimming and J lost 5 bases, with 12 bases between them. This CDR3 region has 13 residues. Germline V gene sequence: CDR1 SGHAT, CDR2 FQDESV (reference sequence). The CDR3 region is CASSPYRRYGYTF. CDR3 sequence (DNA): TGTGCCAGCAGCCCATATCGGAGGTATGGCTACACCTTC.

CDR3 coding DNA: TGTGCCAGCAGCAAAGGAGGGATAGAAGAGACCCAGTACTTC. This encodes CASSKGGIEETQYF. The chain couples TRBV9 to TRBJ2-5; TRBD2 might be the D (6 bases). CDR1 and CDR2 (germline): SGDLS, YYNGEE. With 4 bases removed from V and 3 bases from J, the gap between germline ends came to 13 bases. The CDR3 runs 14 residues.

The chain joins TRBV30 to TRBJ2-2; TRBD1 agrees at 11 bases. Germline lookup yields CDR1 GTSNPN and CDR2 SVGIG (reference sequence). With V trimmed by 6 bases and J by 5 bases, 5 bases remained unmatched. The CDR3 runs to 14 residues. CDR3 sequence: CACTGTGGTGELFF. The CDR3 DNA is TGTGCCTGTACCGGGACAGGGGGTACCGGGGAGCTGTTTTTT.

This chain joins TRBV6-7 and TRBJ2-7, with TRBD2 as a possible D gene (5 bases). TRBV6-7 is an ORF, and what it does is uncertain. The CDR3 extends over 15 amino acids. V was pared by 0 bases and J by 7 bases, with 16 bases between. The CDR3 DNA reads TGTGCCAGCAGTTACTCGGGAGATACGTTTGGAGAGCAGTACTTC. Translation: CASSYSGDTFGEQYF.

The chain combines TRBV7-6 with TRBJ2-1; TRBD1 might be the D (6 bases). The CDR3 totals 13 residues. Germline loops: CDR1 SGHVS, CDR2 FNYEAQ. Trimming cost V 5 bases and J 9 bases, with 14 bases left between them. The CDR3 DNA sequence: TGTGCCAGCAGCCGTACCACAGGGAGTGAGCAGTTCTTC. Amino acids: CASSRTTGSEQFF. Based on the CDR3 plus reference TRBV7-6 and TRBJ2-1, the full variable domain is GAGVSQSPRYKVTKRGQDVALRCDPISGHVSLYWYRQALGQGPEFLTYFNYEAQQDKSGLPNDRFSAERPEGSISTLTIQRTEQRDSAMYRCASSRTTGSEQFFGPGTRLTVL.

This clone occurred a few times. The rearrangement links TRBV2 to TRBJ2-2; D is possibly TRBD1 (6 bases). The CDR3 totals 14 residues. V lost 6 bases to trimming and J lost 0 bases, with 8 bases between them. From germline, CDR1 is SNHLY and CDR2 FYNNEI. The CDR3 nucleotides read TGTGCCAGCAGATGGACAGCGAACACCGGGGAGCTGTTTTTT. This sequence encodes CASRWTANTGELFF.

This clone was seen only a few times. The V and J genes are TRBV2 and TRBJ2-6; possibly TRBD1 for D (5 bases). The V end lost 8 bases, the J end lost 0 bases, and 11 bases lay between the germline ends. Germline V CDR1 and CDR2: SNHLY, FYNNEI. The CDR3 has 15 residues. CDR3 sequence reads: CASGATSSGANVLTF. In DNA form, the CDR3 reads TGTGCCAGCGGGGCGACCAGCTCTGGGGCCAACGTCCTGACTTTC.

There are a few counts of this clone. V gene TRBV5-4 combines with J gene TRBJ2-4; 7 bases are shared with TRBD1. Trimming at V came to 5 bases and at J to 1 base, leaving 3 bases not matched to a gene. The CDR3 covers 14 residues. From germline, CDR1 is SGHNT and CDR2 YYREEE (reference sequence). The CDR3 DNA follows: TGTGCCAGCAGAGCACAGGGGGCCAAAAACATTCAGTACTTC. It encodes CASRAQGAKNIQYF.

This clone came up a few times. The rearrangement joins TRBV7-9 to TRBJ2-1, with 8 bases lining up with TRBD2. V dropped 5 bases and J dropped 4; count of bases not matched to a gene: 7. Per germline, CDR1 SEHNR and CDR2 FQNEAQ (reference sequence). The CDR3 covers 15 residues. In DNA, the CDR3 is TGTGCCAGCAGCCCTGGCCGGGGGGGATACAATGAGCAGTTCTTC. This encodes CASSPGRGGYNEQFF.

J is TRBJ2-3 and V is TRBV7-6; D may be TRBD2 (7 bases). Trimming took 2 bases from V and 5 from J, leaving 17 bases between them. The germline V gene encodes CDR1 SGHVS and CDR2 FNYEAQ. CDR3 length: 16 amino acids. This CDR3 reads CASSLSVGGQGDTQYF. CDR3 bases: TGTGCCAGCAGCTTATCGGTGGGGGGGCAGGGAGATACGCAGTATTTT.

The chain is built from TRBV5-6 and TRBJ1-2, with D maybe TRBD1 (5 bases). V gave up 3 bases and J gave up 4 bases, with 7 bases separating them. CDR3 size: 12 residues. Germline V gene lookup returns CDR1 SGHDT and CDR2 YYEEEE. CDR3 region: CASSYRIYGYTF. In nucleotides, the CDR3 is TGTGCCAGCAGCTACAGGATCTATGGCTACACCTTC.

In DNA, the CDR3 is TGTGCCAGCAGTTTTGGAGTGAATCAGCCCCAGCATTTT. The encoded protein is CASSFGVNQPQHF. V usage is TRBV28 and J usage is TRBJ1-5, with no clear D. This CDR3 is built from 13 residues. The germline V and J ends were trimmed by 3 bases and 4 bases, with 7 bases remaining between them. Germline CDR1 is MDHEN and CDR2 is SYDVKM.

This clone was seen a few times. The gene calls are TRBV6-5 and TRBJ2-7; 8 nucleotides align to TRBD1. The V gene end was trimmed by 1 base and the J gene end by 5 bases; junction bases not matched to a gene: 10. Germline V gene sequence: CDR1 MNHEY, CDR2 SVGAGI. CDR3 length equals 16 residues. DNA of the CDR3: TGTGCCAGCAGTTACTGGATCAGGGGGCTAACCCACGAGCAGTACTTC. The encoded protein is CASSYWIRGLTHEQYF.

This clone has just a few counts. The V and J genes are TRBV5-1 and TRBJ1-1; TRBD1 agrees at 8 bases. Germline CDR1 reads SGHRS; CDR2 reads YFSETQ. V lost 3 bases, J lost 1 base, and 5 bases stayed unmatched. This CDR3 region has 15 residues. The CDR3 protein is CASSSQGAGNTEAFF. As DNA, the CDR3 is TGCGCCAGCAGCTCTCAGGGGGCAGGGAACACTGAAGCTTTCTTT.

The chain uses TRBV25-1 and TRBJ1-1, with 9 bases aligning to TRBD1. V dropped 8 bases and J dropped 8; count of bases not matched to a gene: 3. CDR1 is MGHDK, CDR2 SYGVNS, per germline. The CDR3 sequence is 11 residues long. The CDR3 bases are TGTGCCAGCGCCGGGACAGGGGAAGCTTTCTTT. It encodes CASAGTGEAFF.

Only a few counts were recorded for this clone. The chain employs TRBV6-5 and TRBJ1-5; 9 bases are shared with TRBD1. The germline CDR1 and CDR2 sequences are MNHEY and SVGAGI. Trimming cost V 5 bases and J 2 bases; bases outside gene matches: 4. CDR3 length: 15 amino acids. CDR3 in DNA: TGTGCCAGCAGTCGGACAGGGGAAGGCAATCAGCCCCAGCATTTT. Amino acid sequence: CASSRTGEGNQPQHF.

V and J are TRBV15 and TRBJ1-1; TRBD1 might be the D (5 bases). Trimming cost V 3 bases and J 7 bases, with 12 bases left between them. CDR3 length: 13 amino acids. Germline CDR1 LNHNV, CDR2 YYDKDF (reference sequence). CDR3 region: CATSSRVSDEAFF. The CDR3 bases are TGTGCCACCAGCAGCAGGGTTTCTGATGAAGCTTTCTTT.

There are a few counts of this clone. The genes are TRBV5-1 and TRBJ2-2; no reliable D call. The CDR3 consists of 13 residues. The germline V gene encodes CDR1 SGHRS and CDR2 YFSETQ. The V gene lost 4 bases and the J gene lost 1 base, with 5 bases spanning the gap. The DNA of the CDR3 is TGCGCCAGCAGCCCAGGGAACACCGGGGAGCTGTTTTTT. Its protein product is CASSPGNTGELFF.

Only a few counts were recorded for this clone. The CDR3 DNA is TGTGCCAGCAGTCGGCTAGCTACGCAGTATTTT. Protein product: CASSRLATQYF. This chain joins TRBV28 and TRBJ2-3, with D tentatively TRBD2 (5 bases). The ends were cut back, 5 bases at V and 8 bases at J, with 8 bases in the middle. The CDR3 covers 11 residues. The V gene's germline CDR1 is MDHEN and CDR2 SYDVKM.

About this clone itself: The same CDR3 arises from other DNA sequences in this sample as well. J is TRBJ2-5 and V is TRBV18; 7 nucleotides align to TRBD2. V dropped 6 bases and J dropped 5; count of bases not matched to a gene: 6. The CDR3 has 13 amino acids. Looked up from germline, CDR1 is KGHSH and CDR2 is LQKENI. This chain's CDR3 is CASSPRGGETQYF. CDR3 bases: TGTGCCAGCTCCCCTAGGGGAGGGGAGACCCAGTACTTC. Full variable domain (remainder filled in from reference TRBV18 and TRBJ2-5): NAGVMQNPRHLVRRRGQEARLRCSPMKGHSHVYWYRQLPEEGLKFMVYLQKENIIDESGMPKERFSAEFPKEGPSILRIQQVVRGDSAAYFCASSPRGGETQYFGPGTRLLVL.

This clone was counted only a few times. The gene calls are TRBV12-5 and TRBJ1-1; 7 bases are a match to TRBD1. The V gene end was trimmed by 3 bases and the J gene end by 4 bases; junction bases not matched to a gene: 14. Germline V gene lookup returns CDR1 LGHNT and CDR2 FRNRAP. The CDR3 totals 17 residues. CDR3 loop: CASGLPGQRSPSTEAFF. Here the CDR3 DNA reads TGTGCTAGTGGTTTACCGGGACAGCGCAGCCCCTCCACTGAAGCTTTCTTT.

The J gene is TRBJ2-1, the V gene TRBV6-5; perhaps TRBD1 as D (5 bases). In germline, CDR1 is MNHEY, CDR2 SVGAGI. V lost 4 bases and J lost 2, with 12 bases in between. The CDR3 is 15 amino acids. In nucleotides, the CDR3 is TGTGCCAGCAGTTCGTGGGCAGGGACCTACAATGAGCAGTTCTTC. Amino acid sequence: CASSSWAGTYNEQFF.

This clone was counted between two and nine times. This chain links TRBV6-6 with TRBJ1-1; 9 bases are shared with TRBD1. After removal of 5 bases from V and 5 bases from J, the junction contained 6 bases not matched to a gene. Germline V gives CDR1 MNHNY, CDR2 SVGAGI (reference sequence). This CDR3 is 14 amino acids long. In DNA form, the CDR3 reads TGTGCCAGCAGTCACGGGACAGGGAAGACTGAAGCTTTCTTT. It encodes CASSHGTGKTEAFF.

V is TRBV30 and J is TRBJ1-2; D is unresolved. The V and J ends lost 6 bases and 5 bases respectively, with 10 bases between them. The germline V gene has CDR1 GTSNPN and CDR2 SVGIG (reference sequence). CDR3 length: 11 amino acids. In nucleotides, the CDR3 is TGTGCCTGTGTTGAGTCTTATGGCTACACCTTC. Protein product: CACVESYGYTF. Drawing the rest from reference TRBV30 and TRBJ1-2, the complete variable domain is SQTIHQWPATLVQPVGSPLSLECTVEGTSNPNLYWYRQAAGRGLQLLFYSVGIGQISSEVPQNLSASRPQDRQFILSSKKLLLSDSGFYLCACVESYGYTFGSGTRLTVV.

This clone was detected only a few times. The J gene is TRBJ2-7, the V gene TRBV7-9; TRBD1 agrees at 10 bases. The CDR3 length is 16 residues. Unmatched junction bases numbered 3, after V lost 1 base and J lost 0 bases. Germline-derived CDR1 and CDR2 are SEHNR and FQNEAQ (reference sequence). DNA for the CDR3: TGTGCCAGCAGCTTAGGGGACAGGGGAGGCTCCTACGAGCAGTACTTC. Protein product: CASSLGDRGGSYEQYF.

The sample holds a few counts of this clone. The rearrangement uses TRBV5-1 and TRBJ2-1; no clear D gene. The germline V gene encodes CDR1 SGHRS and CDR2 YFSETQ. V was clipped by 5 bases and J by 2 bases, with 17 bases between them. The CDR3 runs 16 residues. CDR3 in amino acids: CASRLSTARAYNEQFF. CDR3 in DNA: TGCGCCAGCAGGTTATCCACCGCTCGGGCCTACAATGAGCAGTTCTTC.